Each of the 9 T cell receptor beta chains below was sequenced from the same sample in a study of CD8+CD57+ T cells in acquired aplastic anemia. It was genomic DNA that served as the template for profiling TCR beta VDJ and CDR3. TCRdb ran MiXCR on the reads and lists one entry per CDR3 protein. Here the sample spans some 220,000 distinct CDR3 sequences, 34% being singletons. Sequencing was performed on sorted CD4+, CD8+, or CD8+CD57+ T cells (not recorded which) from PBMCs. Receptors were obtained from a human donor in good health, serving as a control.

This clonotype appeared many times. J is TRBJ1-2 and V is TRBV2; TRBD1 is a possible D gene (6 bases). Trimming cost V 6 bases and J 8 bases, with 16 bases left between them. The CDR3 has 13 amino acids. Germline CDR1 reads SNHLY; CDR2 reads FYNNEI. CDR3 DNA: TGTGCCAGCAGGAAGGGGGTTCAGGACGGCTACACCTTC. This sequence encodes CASRKGVQDGYTF.

This clonotype has at least ten counts. The chain carries TRBV13 and TRBJ2-7; D unclear. The V end lost 5 bases, the J end lost 0 bases, and 11 bases lay between the germline ends. Germline CDR1 and CDR2: PRHDT and FYEKMQ (reference sequence). CDR3 length: 14 residues. The CDR3 nucleotides are TGTGCCAGCAGCCCCCAGCGAACCTCCTACGAGCAGTACTTC. Protein product: CASSPQRTSYEQYF.

V gene TRBV25-1 combines with J gene TRBJ2-7, with 9 bases lining up with TRBD2. The junction had 10 bases not matched to a gene; V was cut back by 5 bases and J by 5 bases. The germline V gene has CDR1 MGHDK and CDR2 SYGVNS. The CDR3 totals 15 residues. CDR3 in DNA: TGTGCCAGCAGTACATCCGCTAGCGGGGAGAACGAGCAGTACTTC. Translated, it gives CASSTSASGENEQYF.

Notes on this clonotype: At one boundary the junction diverges from the germline segment, which might be a read error. The chain is built from TRBV20-1 and TRBJ1-2, with D maybe TRBD1 (6 bases). The CDR3 is made up of 13 amino acids. From germline, CDR1 is DFQATT and CDR2 SNEGSKA (reference sequence). The CDR3 loop is CSASSQGGHGYTF. DNA of the CDR3: TGCAGTGCTAGTTCACAGGGCGGGCATGGCTACACCTTT.

This clonotype was found many times. This chain uses TRBV20-1 with TRBJ2-5; 8 nucleotides match TRBD1. Germline V gives CDR1 DFQATT, CDR2 SNEGSKA (reference sequence). With V trimmed by 5 bases and J by 3 bases, 14 bases remained unmatched. This CDR3 spans 16 amino acids. This CDR3 reads CSAPLGDRLWEETQYF. CDR3 coding DNA: TGCAGTGCTCCCCTCGGGGACAGGTTATGGGAAGAGACCCAGTACTTC.

This clonotype was observed at least ten times. V gene TRBV13 combines with J gene TRBJ1-6; no reliable D call. Germline V gene lookup returns CDR1 PRHDT and CDR2 FYEKMQ (reference sequence). This CDR3 spans 14 amino acids. The V gene lost 4 bases and the J gene lost 7 bases, with 11 bases spanning the gap. Here the CDR3 DNA reads TGTGCCAGCAGCTCGAAGCCATTCAATTCACCCCTCCACTTT. It specifies CASSSKPFNSPLHF.

V and J are TRBV12-3 or TRBV12-4 and TRBJ1-1, with a possible D match to TRBD1 (6 bases). With 1 base removed from V and 0 bases from J, the gap between germline ends came to 12 bases. This CDR3 comprises 16 residues. The CDR3 coding sequence is TGTGCCAGCAGTTTAGGGTGGAAGGGGGTGAACACTGAAGCTTTCTTT. Protein product: CASSLGWKGVNTEAFF.

With regard to this clonotype: A much larger clone lies one base from this, so it may be a read error. The rearrangement uses TRBV2 and TRBJ2-4; no reliable D call. The germline gives CDR1 SNHLY, CDR2 FYNNEI. The CDR3 spans 15 residues. Trimming left V 6 bases short and J 2 bases short, with 14 bases between. The CDR3 coding sequence is TGTGCCAGCAGGGAATTGGGGTTGACCAAAAACATTCAGTACTTC. Translating gives CASRELGLTKNIQYF. Complete variable domain (other parts from reference TRBV2 and TRBJ2-4): EPEVTQTPSHQVTQMGQEVILRCVPISNHLYFYWYRQILGQKVEFLVSFYNNEISEKSEIFDDQFSVERPDGSNFTLKIRSTKLEDSAMYFCASRELGLTKNIQYFGAGTRLSVL.

This clonotype was seen a few times. A much larger clone sits a single nucleotide away, making a read error possible. This CDR3 is CASSRLAGGSCEQYF. Written as DNA, the CDR3 is TGTGCCAGCAGCCGTCTAGCGGGGGGATCCTGCGAGCAGTACTTC. The V and J genes are TRBV7-3 and TRBJ2-7, with 11 nucleotides matching TRBD2. Germline V lookup: CDR1 SGHTA, CDR2 FQGTGA. This CDR3 comprises 15 residues.